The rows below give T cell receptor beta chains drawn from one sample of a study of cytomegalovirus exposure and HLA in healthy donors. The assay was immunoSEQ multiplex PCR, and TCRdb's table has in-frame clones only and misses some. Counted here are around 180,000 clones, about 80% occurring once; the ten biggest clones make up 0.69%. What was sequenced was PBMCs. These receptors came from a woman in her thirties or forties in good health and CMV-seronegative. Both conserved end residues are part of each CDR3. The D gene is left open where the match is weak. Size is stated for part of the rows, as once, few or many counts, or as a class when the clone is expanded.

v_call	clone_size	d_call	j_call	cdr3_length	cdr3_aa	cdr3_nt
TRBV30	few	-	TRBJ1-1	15	CAWGLGGGLNTEAFF	TGTGCCTGGGGCCTTGGGGGGGGTTTGAACACTGAAGCTTTCTTT
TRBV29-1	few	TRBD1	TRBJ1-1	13	CSVRGQGGTEAFF	TGCAGCGTTCGGGGACAGGGTGGAACTGAAGCTTTCTTT
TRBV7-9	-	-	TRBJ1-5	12	CSSQEDNQPQHF	TGTTCCAGCCAGGAAGACAATCAGCCCCAGCATTTT
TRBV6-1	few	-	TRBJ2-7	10	CASFYGEQYF	TGTGCCAGCTTCTACGGCGAGCAGTACTTC
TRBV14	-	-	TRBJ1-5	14	CASSHEPYNQPQHF	TGTGCCAGCAGCCACGAGCCATACAATCAGCCCCAGCATTTT
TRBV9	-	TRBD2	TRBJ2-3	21	CASSVATGTSGISTSTDTQYF	TGTGCCAGCAGCGTCGCAACCGGGACTAGCGGGATATCGACTAGCACAGATACGCAGTATTTT
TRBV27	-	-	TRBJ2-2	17	CASSPRRASHRTGELFF	TGTGCCAGCAGTCCCCGCCGTGCGTCTCATAGAACCGGGGAGCTGTTTTTT
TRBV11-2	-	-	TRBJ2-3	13	CASSLATADTQYF	TGTGCCAGCAGCTTAGCCACTGCAGATACGCAGTATTTT
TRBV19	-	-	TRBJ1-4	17	CASSGLSIIQTNEKLFF	TGTGCCAGTAGTGGACTGTCGATCATCCAAACTAATGAAAAACTGTTTTTT
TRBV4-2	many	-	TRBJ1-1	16	CASSQEGGQGGTEAFF	TGTGCCAGCAGCCAAGAGGGGGGTCAAGGTGGGACTGAAGCTTTCTTT
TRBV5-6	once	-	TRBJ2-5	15	CASSLSARGEETQYF	TGTGCCAGCAGCTTGTCGGCCAGGGGGGAAGAGACCCAGTACTTC
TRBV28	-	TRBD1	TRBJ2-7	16	CASSPYTGTGIYEQYF	TGTGCCAGCAGTCCCTACACCGGGACAGGAATCTACGAGCAGTACTTC
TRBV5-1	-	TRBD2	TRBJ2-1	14	CASSLLAGGNEQFF	TGCGCCAGCAGCTTGCTAGCGGGGGGGAATGAGCAGTTCTTC
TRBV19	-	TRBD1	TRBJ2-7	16	CASSMGPDRGSYEQYF	TGTGCCAGTAGTATGGGACCCGACAGGGGATCCTACGAGCAGTACTTC
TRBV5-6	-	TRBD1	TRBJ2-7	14	CASRRTGTGNEQYF	TGTGCCAGCAGGCGGACCGGGACAGGGAACGAGCAGTACTTC